This passage covers 20 T cell receptor beta chains from one sample sequenced in a study of regulatory T cells in long-lasting Graves disease. Arm-PCR of CDR3 regions and iRepertoire HTBI primers were the basis on which TCR beta libraries were built. TCRdb re-called the multiplex PCR reads through MiXCR, storing one row per CDR3 protein. The table has roughly 360,000 distinct CDR3 sequences, approximately 10% seen once. Described time point: newly diagnosed GD, antithyroid drugs for less than 3 months. There was RNA extracted from PBMCs, and the TCR library was made from it. The same sample was also used in a study of T cells in Graves' hyperthyroidism and ophthalmopathy.

Source: peripheral blood mononuclear cells (PBMCs), taken at new diagnosis, from a patient treated with antithyroid drugs. These receptors all come from a woman between 18 and 29 years old with Graves disease.

This clonotype has ten or more counts. The chain employs TRBV6-1 and TRBJ2-2; 7 nucleotides match TRBD1. Germline values: CDR1 MNHNS, CDR2 SASEGT. The CDR3 has 16 amino acids. The V gene end was trimmed by 7 bases and the J gene end by 0 bases; junction bases not matched to a gene: 8. CDR3 sequence: CASTRGQPTNTGELFF. The DNA of the CDR3 is TGTGCCAGCACCAGGGGACAGCCAACGAACACCGGGGAGCTGTTTTTT.

This clonotype was counted at least ten times. The V call is TRBV7-2, the J call TRBJ2-1; 11 positions match TRBD1. V was pared by 8 bases and J by 8 bases, with 8 bases of the junction left unmatched. Germline CDR1 SGHTA, CDR2 FQGNSA. The CDR3 covers 14 residues. In DNA form, the CDR3 reads TGTGCCAGCCGCCTGGGGACAGGGGGGGATGAGCAGTTCTTC. Encoded protein: CASRLGTGGDEQFF. The full variable domain, in which reference TRBV7-2 and TRBJ2-1 provide the parts outside the CDR3, is GAGVSQSPSNKVTEKGKDVELRCDPISGHTALYWYRQSLGQGLEFLIYFQGNSAPDKSGLPSDRFSAERTGGSVSTLTIQRTQQEDSAVYLCASRLGTGGDEQFFGPGTRLTVL.

This clonotype was seen many times. The chain links TRBV28 to TRBJ1-6; TRBD1 might be the D (6 bases). The CDR3 sequence is 11 residues long. Germline CDR1 MDHEN, CDR2 SYDVKM. The V end was cut by 5 bases, the J end by 12 bases, with 8 bases between. The CDR3 spells CASSQQGPLHF. As DNA, the CDR3 is TGTGCCAGCAGTCAACAGGGACCCCTCCACTTT.

This clonotype was detected many times. This chain uses TRBV4-1 with TRBJ1-1; D possibly corresponds to TRBD1 (6 bases). Trimming took off 1 base at V and 3 bases at J, with 15 bases between the two ends. The germline V gene has CDR1 MGHRA and CDR2 YSYEKL. This CDR3 spans 16 amino acids. CDR3 amino acids: CASSQVFGGADTEAFF. Written as DNA, the CDR3 is TGCGCCAGCAGCCAAGTCTTTGGGGGGGCGGACACTGAAGCTTTCTTT.

This clonotype showed up many times. The chain employs TRBV7-2 and TRBJ1-2, with 8 bases lining up with TRBD1. J gave up 8 bases and V 1 base, and 15 bases lay outside the gene matches. Germline values: CDR1 SGHTA, CDR2 FQGNSA. This CDR3 is 17 amino acids long. CDR3 nucleotide sequence: TGTGCCAGCAGCTTAGAATCCCCAGGGGGCGCGGGGGAGGGCTACACCTTC. Its protein product is CASSLESPGGAGEGYTF.

In its sample, this clonotype was seen many times. The J gene is TRBJ2-7, the V gene TRBV20-1; 7 nucleotides line up with TRBD1. Trimming at V came to 3 bases and at J to 2 bases, leaving 4 bases not matched to a gene. CDR1 DFQATT and CDR2 SNEGSKA come from the germline V gene (reference sequence). This CDR3 contains 13 residues. The CDR3 DNA follows: TGCAGTGCTAGTGATACAGGGGCCTACGAGCAGTACTTC. As protein: CSASDTGAYEQYF.

This clonotype was counted only a few times. This chain uses TRBV29-1 with TRBJ2-1, with 9 bases matching TRBD2. CDR1 is SQVTM and CDR2 is ANQGSEA in the germline V gene. The CDR3 spans 14 residues. With 6 bases clipped from V and 9 bases from J, the junction kept 12 bases outside the gene matches. This chain's CDR3 is CSVGEGSGRGEQFF. The CDR3 DNA is TGCAGCGTCGGGGAGGGTAGCGGGAGAGGTGAGCAGTTCTTC.

This clonotype was picked up a small number of times. A junction boundary mismatches the germline segment, possibly from a read error. This chain uses TRBV15 with TRBJ2-3, with 7 positions matching TRBD2. The CDR3 has 16 residues. Germline values: CDR1 LNHNV, CDR2 YYDKDF (reference sequence). The DNA of the CDR3 is TGTGCCGCCAGCCAGCGACTAGCAAGGGCCACAGATACGCAGTATTTT. It translates to CAASQRLARATDTQYF.

This clonotype was counted many times. V gene TRBV3-1 combines with J gene TRBJ2-5; 16 bases align to TRBD2. The germline V gene encodes CDR1 LGHDT and CDR2 YNNKEL (reference sequence). Trimming cost V 3 bases and J 5 bases; bases outside gene matches: 6. The CDR3 has 17 residues. CDR3 sequence (DNA): TGTGCCAGCAGCCAGAGACCGGGACTAGCGGGAGGGGAGACCCAGTACTTC. Its protein product is CASSQRPGLAGGETQYF.

Ten or more counts support this clonotype. The genes are TRBV28 and TRBJ1-3; D is unclear. Germline values: CDR1 MDHEN, CDR2 SYDVKM. The ends were cut back, 5 bases at V and 2 bases at J, with 4 bases in the middle. The CDR3 runs 12 residues. The CDR3 region is CASSRTGNTIYF. CDR3 coding DNA: TGTGCCAGCAGTCGTACTGGAAACACCATATATTTT.

This clonotype was recorded many times. For the CDR3, the DNA is TGCGCCAGCAGCCAGACCCAAGAGACCCAGTACTTC. Translation: CASSQTQETQYF. The genes are TRBV4-1 and TRBJ2-5; D remains ambiguous. This CDR3 has 12 amino acids. Germline CDR1 MGHRA, CDR2 YSYEKL. The V and J ends lost 3 bases and 1 base respectively, with 3 bases between them.

This clonotype was seen a handful of times. The chain combines TRBV5-1 with TRBJ1-6; D not resolved. The germline V gene encodes CDR1 SGHRS and CDR2 YFSETQ. The CDR3 covers 13 residues. Trimming stripped 4 bases from V and 7 bases from J, with 9 bases between. CDR3 in DNA: TGCGCCAGCAGCCCCGGAAGAAATTCACCCCTCCACTTT. It specifies CASSPGRNSPLHF.

Many counts were recorded for this clonotype. This chain connects TRBV10-3 to TRBJ2-3; 9 positions agree with TRBD2. Trimming at V came to 4 bases and at J to 6 bases, leaving 8 bases not matched to a gene. CDR1 is ENHRY, CDR2 SYGVKD, per germline. CDR3 length: 15 residues. The CDR3 is CAISVMAGGRDTQYF. The CDR3 DNA follows: TGTGCCATCAGTGTTATGGCGGGAGGGAGGGATACGCAGTATTTT.

This clonotype was seen repeatedly, ten times or more. The V and J genes are TRBV19 and TRBJ2-3, with 7 bases fitting TRBD2. Germline loops: CDR1 LNHDA, CDR2 SQIVND (reference sequence). V shed 6 bases, J shed 3 bases, and the junction held 6 bases outside the gene matches. The CDR3 loop spans 14 amino acids. CDR3 region: CASSSTGGTDTQYF. The CDR3 nucleotides are TGTGCCAGTAGCTCTACGGGAGGTACAGATACGCAGTATTTT. The whole variable domain, remainder taken from reference TRBV19 and TRBJ2-3, is DGGITQSPKYLFRKEGQNVTLSCEQNLNHDAMYWYRQDPGQGLRLIYYSQIVNDFQKGDIAEGYSVSREKKESFPLTVTSAQKNPTAFYLCASSSTGGTDTQYFGPGTRLTVL.

On this clonotype itself: A much larger clone lies a single base off, so this may be a read error. This chain uses TRBV4-3 with TRBJ2-7, with 12 bases fitting TRBD2. Germline values: CDR1 LGHNA, CDR2 YSLEER. The CDR3 extends over 15 amino acids. The V gene end was trimmed by 3 bases and the J gene end by 7 bases; junction bases not matched to a gene: 7. The CDR3 coding sequence is TGCGCCAGCAGCCATACTAGCGGGGGGACGTTTGAGCAGTACTTC. Encoded protein: CASSHTSGGTFEQYF.

This sequence joins TRBV7-8 and TRBJ1-6, with 9 positions matching TRBD1. Looked up from germline, CDR1 is SGHVS and CDR2 is FQNEAQ. The CDR3 covers 15 residues. The junction had 9 bases not matched to a gene; V was cut back by 5 bases and J by 10 bases. The CDR3 sequence is CASSPGTGLGSPLHF. Here the CDR3 DNA reads TGTGCCAGCAGCCCAGGGACAGGGTTAGGATCACCCCTCCACTTT. Using reference TRBV7-8 and TRBJ1-6 for the parts outside the CDR3, the full variable domain is GAGVSQSPRYKVAKRGQDVALRCDPISGHVSLFWYQQALGQGPEFLTYFQNEAQLDKSGLPSDRFFAERPEGSVSTLKIQRTQQEDSAVYLCASSPGTGLGSPLHFGNGTRLTVT.

This clonotype was seen ten or more times. J is TRBJ2-3 and V is TRBV12-3 or TRBV12-4; D is perhaps TRBD2 (7 bases). With the DNA end fitting TRBJ2-7 better, the J assignment may be wrong. The CDR3 is made up of 16 amino acids. CDR3 sequence reads: CASSSDGGPAAHEQYF. DNA of the CDR3: TGTGCCAGCAGTTCGGACGGGGGGCCCGCCGCCCACGAGCAGTACTTC.

This chain joins TRBV20-1 and TRBJ2-3, with 11 bases matching TRBD2. Trimming took 6 bases from V and 0 from J; bases not matched to a gene: 5. CDR3 length equals 15 residues. The V gene's germline CDR1 is DFQATT and CDR2 SNEGSKA (reference sequence). CDR3 coding DNA: TGCAGTGCACCCCGACTAGCGGGGAGCACAGATACGCAGTATTTT. Amino acids: CSAPRLAGSTDTQYF.

This clonotype was seen at least ten times. J is TRBJ2-1 and V is TRBV3-1; 11 positions agree with TRBD2. Germline loops: CDR1 LGHDT, CDR2 YNNKEL (reference sequence). This CDR3 has 17 residues. Germline trimming cut 2 bases from V and 5 bases from J; bases unmatched to any gene: 8. The CDR3 loop is CASSQFTSSGGNNEQFF. The CDR3 nucleotides read TGTGCCAGCAGCCAATTTACTTCTAGCGGGGGGAACAATGAGCAGTTCTTC.

This clonotype was counted many times. The J gene is TRBJ1-3, the V gene TRBV12-3 or TRBV12-4; D uncertain. With 5 bases removed from V and 2 bases from J, the gap between germline ends came to 7 bases. The CDR3 sequence is 13 residues long. DNA of the CDR3: TGTGCCAGCAGTACAGATCCTGGAAACACCATATATTTT. This sequence encodes CASSTDPGNTIYF.